The 28 T cell receptor beta chains presented below share a single source sample, sequenced in a study of T cells in Graves' hyperthyroidism and ophthalmopathy. What was amplified from RNA transcripts were TCR beta CDR3 regions. When the TCR CDR3 underwent first-round RT-PCR, the HTBI primer set was used. TCRdb ran MiXCR on the multiplex PCR reads and lists one entry per CDR3 protein. Of 550,000 to 700,000 distinct CDR3 sequences in the sample, 40% to 55% were seen once. Sequencing used peripheral blood or thyroid tissue (not recorded which). These receptors originate from an adult woman with Graves' disease, either hyperthyroidism or ophthalmopathy (not recorded which).

The chain joins TRBV14 to TRBJ1-2, with 8 nucleotides matching TRBD1. The CDR3 is made up of 14 amino acids. Trimming removed 3 bases from V and 7 bases from J; junction bases left unmatched: 7. Germline V lookup: CDR1 SGHDN, CDR2 FVKESK. CDR3: CASSHGQGVAGYTF. The CDR3, as DNA: TGTGCCAGCAGCCACGGACAGGGTGTCGCTGGCTACACCTTC.

V is TRBV6-2 or TRBV6-3 and J is TRBJ2-5, with D perhaps given as TRBD1 or TRBD2 (6 bases each). V was cut by 6 bases and J by 2 bases, with 13 bases left in between. The CDR3 totals 14 residues. Per germline, CDR1 MNHEY and CDR2 SVGEGT. The CDR3 bases are TGTGCCAGCAGGCTAACAGGGAGGCAAGAGACCCAGTACTTC. Residues: CASRLTGRQETQYF.

The chain employs TRBV7-6 and TRBJ1-4; D is perhaps TRBD1 (5 bases). Germline V gene lookup returns CDR1 SGHVS and CDR2 FNYEAQ. This CDR3 contains 14 residues. V lost 0 bases and J lost 6, with 8 bases in between. Here the CDR3 reads CASSLAGRDEKLFF. The CDR3 DNA sequence: TGTGCCAGCAGCTTAGCTGGCAGGGATGAAAAACTGTTTTTT.

The chain recombines TRBV10-3 with TRBJ1-2, with D possibly being TRBD1 (5 bases). Trimming removed 9 bases from V and 3 bases from J, with 17 bases in between. Germline values: CDR1 ENHRY, CDR2 SYGVKD. The CDR3 totals 14 residues. The CDR3 region is CAIASRETDYGYTF. Here the CDR3 DNA reads TGTGCCATTGCCAGCAGGGAGACAGACTATGGCTACACCTTC.

V is TRBV6-2 or TRBV6-3 and J is TRBJ2-5; D unclear. The CDR3 is 13 residues long. CDR1 is MNHEY, CDR2 SVGEGT, per germline. V was cut by 5 bases and J by 2 bases, with 9 bases left in between. CDR3 sequence (DNA): TGTGCCAGCAGTCCAGATGCACAAGAGACCCAGTACTTC. As protein: CASSPDAQETQYF.

The rearrangement links TRBV10-2 to TRBJ2-7; possible D gene TRBD1, 5 bases. Trimming took off 10 bases at V and 3 bases at J, with 13 bases between the two ends. In germline, CDR1 is WSHSY, CDR2 SAAADI. The CDR3 is 12 amino acids. The CDR3 region is CATSTAGYEQYF. The CDR3 bases are TGCGCCACCTCGACAGCAGGCTACGAGCAGTACTTC.

To note about this clonotype: Being one base from a much bigger clone, this may be a read error. V usage is TRBV20-1 and J usage is TRBJ2-2; D possibly matches TRBD1 or TRBD2 (5 bases each). CDR3 length: 15 residues. Germline assignment: CDR1 DFQATT and CDR2 SNEGSKA (reference sequence). The CDR3, as DNA: TGCAGTGCGCGGGCCGGGACCCCGAACACCGGGAAGCTGTTTTTT. Residues: CSARAGTPNTGKLFF.

This clonotype was picked up many times. V and J are TRBV15 and TRBJ2-7; no definite D call. Trimming shortened V by 0 bases and J by 6 bases, and 12 bases separated the two germline ends. This CDR3 has 14 amino acids. Looked up from germline, CDR1 is LNHNV and CDR2 is YYDKDF (reference sequence). The chain's CDR3 is CATSRDNEGAEQYF. For the CDR3, the DNA is TGTGCCACCAGCAGAGATAATGAAGGTGCCGAGCAGTACTTC. Supplemented by reference TRBV15 and TRBJ2-7, the full variable domain reads DAMVIQNPRYQVTQFGKPVTLSCSQTLNHNVMYWYQQKSSQAPKLLFHYYDKDFNNEADTPDNFQSRRPNTSFCFLDIRSPGLGDTAMYLCATSRDNEGAEQYFGPGTRLTVT.

The chain couples TRBV10-3 to TRBJ2-7; D is ambiguous. Trimming left V 6 bases short and J 5 bases short, with 11 bases between. The CDR3 has 12 residues. Germline assignment: CDR1 ENHRY and CDR2 SYGVKD. The DNA of the CDR3 is TGTGCCATCAGCGGCACAGTTGACGAGCAGTACTTC. Translating gives CAISGTVDEQYF.

V and J are TRBV4-1 and TRBJ1-3, with D tentatively TRBD1 (6 bases). Germline V gene data show CDR1 as MGHRA and CDR2 as YSYEKL. The CDR3 is made up of 16 amino acids. The V end lost 1 base, the J end lost 0 bases, and 10 bases lay between the germline ends. CDR3 amino acids: CASSQGLQGSGNTIYF. CDR3 sequence (DNA): TGCGCCAGCAGCCAAGGGCTACAGGGCTCTGGAAACACCATATATTTT.

This clonotype was seen more than once but under ten times. The chain combines TRBV3-1 with TRBJ2-2, with D uncertain. Trimming cost V 0 bases and J 6 bases, with 11 bases left between them. This CDR3 is built from 15 residues. CDR1 is LGHDT and CDR2 is YNNKEL in the germline V gene (reference sequence). CDR3 amino acids: CASSQDLGVPGELFF. The CDR3 nucleotides read TGTGCCAGCAGCCAAGATCTTGGCGTCCCCGGGGAGCTGTTTTTT.

The J gene is TRBJ1-1, the V gene TRBV2, with D tentatively TRBD1 (6 bases). CDR1 is SNHLY and CDR2 is FYNNEI in the germline V gene. Trimming took off 4 bases at V and 0 bases at J, with 9 bases between the two ends. The CDR3 contains 14 residues. This CDR3 is CASSVDRMNTEAFF. CDR3 DNA sequence: TGTGCCAGCAGTGTAGACAGGATGAACACTGAAGCTTTCTTT.

This clonotype was found many times. J is TRBJ1-2 and V is TRBV12-3 or TRBV12-4; tentative D call: TRBD1 (5 bases). The CDR3 is 14 residues long. Trimming took off 1 base at V and 8 bases at J, with 14 bases between the two ends. The CDR3 region is CASSLDPRQSGYTF. The CDR3, as DNA: TGTGCCAGCAGTTTAGACCCTCGACAGTCGGGCTACACCTTC.

The J gene is TRBJ2-7, the V gene TRBV19; 7 bases agree with TRBD1. The V gene end was trimmed by 5 bases and the J gene end by 3 bases; junction bases not matched to a gene: 7. The CDR3 extends over 14 amino acids. Germline V CDR1 and CDR2: LNHDA, SQIVND (reference sequence). CDR3: CASSATQGVYEQYF. For the CDR3, the DNA is TGTGCCAGTAGTGCCACCCAGGGGGTCTACGAGCAGTACTTC.

This clonotype was seen many times. J is TRBJ1-1 and V is TRBV19; D possibly corresponds to TRBD1 (5 bases). CDR1 LNHDA and CDR2 SQIVND come from the germline V gene (reference sequence). The V end was cut by 7 bases, the J end by 1 base, with 13 bases between. This CDR3 comprises 14 residues. CDR3: CASKREGSNTEAFF. In DNA form, the CDR3 reads TGTGCCAGTAAAAGGGAGGGGTCGAACACTGAAGCTTTCTTT.

This clonotype was seen a handful of times. The gene calls are TRBV29-1 and TRBJ2-3; D perhaps matches TRBD2 (5 bases). The V end lost 4 bases, the J end lost 0 bases, and 11 bases lay between the germline ends. Germline V CDR1 and CDR2: SQVTM, ANQGSEA. The CDR3 spans 14 residues. The CDR3 bases are TGCAGCGTTGGCGGGCTAGCTAGCACAGATACGCAGTATTTT. The encoded protein is CSVGGLASTDTQYF.

V is TRBV20-1 and J is TRBJ2-6; D unresolved. The V gene lost 1 base and the J gene lost 1 base, with 8 bases spanning the gap. Germline V gene data show CDR1 as DFQATT and CDR2 as SNEGSKA (reference sequence). The CDR3 extends over 15 amino acids. The CDR3 is CSARGQVSGANVLTF. The CDR3 DNA reads TGCAGTGCTAGAGGTCAGGTATCTGGGGCCAACGTCCTGACTTTC.

This clonotype has ten or more counts. This chain joins TRBV11-2 and TRBJ2-7; D not resolved. The CDR3 is 14 residues long. Trimming removed 2 bases at V and 4 bases at J, with 12 bases between. Germline V gene data show CDR1 as SGHAT and CDR2 as FQNNGV. In DNA form, the CDR3 reads TGTGCCAGCAGCTTAATACCTGCCGGGTACGAGCAGTACTTC. Protein: CASSLIPAGYEQYF.

This clonotype was observed a handful of times. The chain carries TRBV27 and TRBJ1-1, with 7 positions matching TRBD1. CDR1 and CDR2 (germline): MNHEY, SMNVEV (reference sequence). With 3 bases clipped from V and 8 bases from J, the junction kept 3 bases outside the gene matches. The CDR3 runs to 12 residues. CDR3 nucleotide sequence: TGTGCCAGCAGTTTGGCACAGGGGGAAGCTTTCTTT. Residues: CASSLAQGEAFF.

This clonotype appeared many times. The CDR3 DNA sequence: TGTGCCAGCAGCGTGGGCAGTCTGTACCAAGAGACCCAGTACTTC. The encoded protein is CASSVGSLYQETQYF. The chain recombines TRBV9 with TRBJ2-5; D gene ambiguous. This CDR3 contains 15 residues. Trimming removed 2 bases at V and 0 bases at J, with 11 bases between. The germline V gene encodes CDR1 SGDLS and CDR2 YYNGEE. The full variable domain, its missing parts supplied by reference TRBV9 and TRBJ2-5, is DSGVTQTPKHLITATGQRVTLRCSPRSGDLSVYWYQQSLDQGLQFLIQYYNGEERAKGNILERFSAQQFPDLHSELNLSSLELGDSALYFCASSVGSLYQETQYFGPGTRLLVL.

This clonotype appeared many times. CDR3 in DNA: TGTGCCAGCAGCCCCCGGGGGCAAGAGACCCAGTACTTC. This translates into CASSPRGQETQYF. The chain joins TRBV7-9 to TRBJ2-5, with D perhaps matching TRBD2 (6 bases). The CDR3 totals 13 residues. V was shortened by 5 bases and J by 2 bases, with 9 bases between the two germline ends. Germline CDR1 SEHNR, CDR2 FQNEAQ (reference sequence).

The chain employs TRBV29-1 and TRBJ1-3, with D uncertain. The CDR3 is 13 residues long. Germline loops: CDR1 SQVTM, CDR2 ANQGSEA. Trimming shortened V by 7 bases and J by 0 bases, and 10 bases separated the two germline ends. The CDR3 protein is CSGSVSSGNTIYF. The CDR3 region has the DNA TGCAGCGGAAGTGTAAGCTCTGGAAACACCATATATTTT.

CDR3 sequence reads: CASSARQNSPLHF. The CDR3 DNA reads as TGTGCCAGCAGCGCCAGACAGAATTCACCCCTCCACTTT. V usage is TRBV7-2 and J usage is TRBJ1-6; D might be TRBD1 (5 bases). Germline CDR1 is SGHTA and CDR2 is FQGNSA. V lost 5 bases and J 7 bases, leaving 9 bases between the germline ends. CDR3 size: 13 residues.

In its sample, this clonotype was seen many times. The rearrangement joins TRBV5-1 to TRBJ1-6; D is uncertain. The germline gives CDR1 SGHRS, CDR2 YFSETQ. The CDR3 totals 14 residues. V lost 2 bases, J lost 4 bases, and 7 bases lay in between. CDR3 in DNA: TGCGCCAGCAGCTTTGACGTTTATAATTCACCCCTCCACTTT. Its translation is CASSFDVYNSPLHF.

This chain links TRBV7-2 with TRBJ2-7; no reliable D call. Germline CDR1 SGHTA, CDR2 FQGNSA. The V and J ends lost 5 bases and 5 bases respectively, with 7 bases between them. The CDR3 sequence is 11 residues long. The CDR3 spells CASSPTHEQYF. DNA for the CDR3: TGTGCCAGCAGCCCCACTCACGAGCAGTACTTC.

This clonotype was recorded many times. V gene TRBV28 combines with J gene TRBJ1-2; TRBD1 agrees at 7 bases. The germline V gene encodes CDR1 MDHEN and CDR2 SYDVKM. The CDR3 length is 13 residues. Trimming took 7 bases from V and 1 from J; bases not matched to a gene: 3. In DNA, the CDR3 is TGTGCCAGCACAGGGGGGAATAACTATGGCTACACCTTC. It translates to CASTGGNNYGYTF.

This clonotype was recorded at least ten times. The chain recombines TRBV6-6 with TRBJ1-6; no clear D. Trimming left V 2 bases short and J 9 bases short, with 17 bases between. Per the germline V gene, CDR1 is MNHNY and CDR2 is SVGAGI (reference sequence). The CDR3 runs 16 residues. The CDR3 loop reads CASSYARGGLGSPLHF. The DNA of the CDR3 is TGTGCCAGCAGTTACGCCAGAGGAGGGCTGGGTTCACCCCTCCACTTT.

The chain combines TRBV20-1 with TRBJ1-4; 8 bases fit TRBD1. After removal of 6 bases from V and 10 bases from J, the junction contained 13 bases not matched to a gene. This CDR3 has 14 amino acids. Germline CDR1 and CDR2: DFQATT and SNEGSKA (reference sequence). CDR3 sequence reads: CSALRGDRSRKLFF. The CDR3 DNA reads TGCAGTGCGTTGCGGGGGGACAGGTCGAGAAAACTGTTTTTT.